This T cell receptor (beta chain) was found in a study of blood T cell repertoires in COVID-19. Study as a whole: Italy, Spain and the United States were the sources of the convalescent and acute COVID-19 samples.

The assay was immunoSEQ multiplex PCR, and TCRdb's table has in-frame clones only and misses some. The sample consists of 35,000 to 40,000 clones, more than 75% of them appearing once. V was pared by 6 bases and J by 7 bases, with 10 bases between. The CDR3 has 12 residues. Looked up from germline, CDR1 is MNHNY and CDR2 is SVGAGI (reference sequence). Sequenced: peripheral blood. This rearrangement joins TRBV6-6 to TRBJ2-1, with unresolved D. This receptor was identified in a human donor in a cohort sampled during active COVID-19. The chain's CDR3 is CASSQRRNEQFF. For the CDR3, the DNA is TGTGCCAGCAGCCAGCGACGAAATGAGCAGTTCTTC.